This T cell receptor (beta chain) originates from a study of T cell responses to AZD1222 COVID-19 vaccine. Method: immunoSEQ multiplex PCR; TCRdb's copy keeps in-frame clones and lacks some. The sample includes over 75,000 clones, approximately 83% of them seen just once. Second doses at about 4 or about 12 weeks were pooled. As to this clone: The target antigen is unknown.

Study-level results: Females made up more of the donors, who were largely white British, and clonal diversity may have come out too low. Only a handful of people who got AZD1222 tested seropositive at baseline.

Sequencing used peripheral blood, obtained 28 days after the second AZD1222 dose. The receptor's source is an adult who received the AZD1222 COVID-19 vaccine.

The CDR3 loop reads CASSLGRGPGNTIYF. CDR3 nucleotides: TGTGCCAGCAGCCTCGGTAGGGGGCCTGGAAACACCATATATTTT. J is TRBJ1-3 and V is TRBV7-8; 7 nucleotides agree with TRBD1. The germline V gene has CDR1 SGHVS and CDR2 FQNEAQ. The CDR3 spans 15 residues. The trim removed 5 bases at V and 2 bases at J, leaving 6 bases unmatched.